This T cell receptor beta chain was found in a study of shared clonotypes between healthy human individuals. Profiling relied on immunoSEQ multiplex PCR, and the TCRdb table lists in-frame clones only, not all of them. The sample shows fewer than 1.8 million clones, approximately 98.5% of them seen only once. Notes on this clone: What it recognizes is unknown.

CDR1 is MGHRA, CDR2 YSYEKL, per germline. Trimming shortened V by 1 base and J by 8 bases, and 11 bases separated the two germline ends. The CDR3 is made up of 14 amino acids. Study results and limitations: A few donors shared 4.5% to 6.5% of their naive CD4 clonotypes.

The chain couples TRBV4-1 to TRBJ2-2; D is unclear. This receptor was identified in a man aged 25-45 years in good health. The sequencing sample was made of naive CD4+ T cells sorted from blood. Subset in this sample: CD45RA+ positively selected. The CDR3 sequence: CASSQVKPAGELFF. Written as DNA, the CDR3 is TGCGCCAGCAGCCAAGTTAAGCCCGCTGGGGAGCTGTTTTTT.